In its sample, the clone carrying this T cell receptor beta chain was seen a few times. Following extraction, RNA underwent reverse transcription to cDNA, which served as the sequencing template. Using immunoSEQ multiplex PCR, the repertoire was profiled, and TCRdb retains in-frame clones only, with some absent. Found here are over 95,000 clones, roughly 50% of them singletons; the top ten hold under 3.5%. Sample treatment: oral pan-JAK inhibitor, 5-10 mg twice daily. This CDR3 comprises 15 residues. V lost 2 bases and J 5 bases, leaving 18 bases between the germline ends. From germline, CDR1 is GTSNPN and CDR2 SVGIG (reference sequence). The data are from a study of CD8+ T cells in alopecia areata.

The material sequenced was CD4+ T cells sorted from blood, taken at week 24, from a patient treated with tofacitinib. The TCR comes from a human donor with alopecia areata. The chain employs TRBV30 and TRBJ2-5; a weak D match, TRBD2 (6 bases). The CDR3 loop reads CAWSPGDLPWETQYF. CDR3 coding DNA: TGTGCCTGGAGTCCCGGGGACTTGCCGTGGGAGACCCAGTACTTC.